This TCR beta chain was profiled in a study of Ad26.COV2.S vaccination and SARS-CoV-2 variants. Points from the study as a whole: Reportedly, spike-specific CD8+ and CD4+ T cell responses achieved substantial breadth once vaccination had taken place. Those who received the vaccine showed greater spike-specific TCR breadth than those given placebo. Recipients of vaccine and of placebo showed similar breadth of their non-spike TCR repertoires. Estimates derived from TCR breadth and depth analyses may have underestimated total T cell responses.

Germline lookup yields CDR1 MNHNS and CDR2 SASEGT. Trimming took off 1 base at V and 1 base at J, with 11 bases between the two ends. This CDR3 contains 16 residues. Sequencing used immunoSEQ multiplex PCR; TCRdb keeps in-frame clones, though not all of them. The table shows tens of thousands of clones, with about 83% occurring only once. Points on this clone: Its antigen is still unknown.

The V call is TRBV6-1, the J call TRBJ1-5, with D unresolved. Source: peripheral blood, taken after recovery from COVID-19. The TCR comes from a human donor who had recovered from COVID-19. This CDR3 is CASSEGSAASNQPQHF. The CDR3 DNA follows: TGTGCCAGCAGTGAAGGTTCTGCCGCGAGCAATCAGCCCCAGCATTTT.